This TCR beta chain was found in a study of T cells in Graves' hyperthyroidism and ophthalmopathy (dated by TCRdb to about 2019). About the full investigation: Peripheral blood was sampled at the time of initial diagnosis, prior to any treatment. The 100 or so discovery patients were randomly split 7:3 into training and test sets. Whether ophthalmopathy could be predicted prospectively was tested in an independent validation cohort made up of 18 hyperthyroidism patients plus 17 patients who later progressed to ophthalmopathy. In more than five Graves' hyperthyroidism patients, the study also compared T-cell repertoires from thyroid tissue with T-cell repertoires from blood. To identify TCR V-J signatures that set the groups apart, the researchers used a discovery cohort of 100 patients, made up of 40 to 45 with Graves' ophthalmopathy and some 60 with stable Graves' hyperthyroidism. After blood sampling, hyperthyroidism patients were treated with methimazole at a starting dose of 30 mg daily, and ophthalmopathy patients were treated with high-dose intravenous methylprednisolone. The paper reports TCR Vbeta CDR3 sequencing of over 130 peripheral blood samples: over 40 ophthalmopathy, fewer than 85 hyperthyroidism and around 17 progressor patients.

On this clonotype: Its binding antigen is unknown. One end of the junction is discordant with germline, which a read error may explain.

Stable Graves' hyperthyroidism was defined as the absence of progression to ophthalmopathy over 18 months of follow-up. Hyperthyroidism patients were newly diagnosed, had a disease duration of under 2 months, and were aged 18 to 65 years. Exclusion was applied to patients with uncontrolled infections, other autoimmune diseases, pregnancy or lactation. Diagnoses were established on the basis of clinical symptoms, serum thyroxine and TRAb, thyroid ultrasound, and orbital computed tomography. PBMCs were separated from roughly 10 ml of fresh peripheral blood using Ficoll-Paque density gradient centrifugation. Trizol reagent was used to extract total RNA, and RNA quality was then checked on an Agilent 2100 Bioanalyzer. The paper as a whole reports these results and caveats: In validation, the model predicted progression to ophthalmopathy a median of 6.5 months before onset, with over 55% sensitivity and almost 75% specificity. A model built on a 13 V-J signature distinguished ophthalmopathy from stable hyperthyroidism, reaching roughly 88% sensitivity and 81.08% specificity in cross-validation and 80%/75% in testing. Sample size was not statistically predetermined, and blinding of investigators to group allocation was not performed. Most expanded thyroid clonotypes (frequency above 0.001) were also found in blood, which suggests that blood repertoires may mirror thyroid immune responses.

Amplification of TCR beta CDR3 regions was carried out from RNA transcripts. A first-round RT-PCR of the TCR CDR3 used the HTBI primer set with the Qiagen OneStep RT-PCR kit. The libraries were constructed in a second round of multiplex PCR and then size-selected and purified. Sequencing of the libraries was done on an Illumina HiSeq2000 using paired-end 100 bp reads. The source study handled its data this way. SOAPnuke was used to process the raw data, with reads discarded if the reads contained adapters or uncalled bases, had a mean Phred below 15, or lacked an exact constant-primer or identifier match. High-quality paired reads were merged with COPE v1.2.5, and unique nucleotide sequences were defined as clonotypes. MiTCR v1.1 was used to align clonotypes to the IMGT TRBV, TRBD and TRBJ reference segments. Only V-J combinations with frequency above 0.0001, covering about 99% of repertoires, were analysed. A TCS score was defined as the ratio between F50 (clonal expansion) and ExV (chaos), using BLOSUM62-based TCRdist between CDR3 peptides within each V-J. Welch's t-statistics and random forest reduced 500 to 650 V-J features to some 14, which were used in a naive Bayes classifier (R e1071). The Morisita-Horn index was used to measure how similar the thyroid and blood repertoires were. The public reads were reanalyzed by TCRdb: fastp trimming at Q25, MiXCR alignment, in-frame beta chains only. All rows with the same CDR3 protein become a single entry with the most common DNA and genes. For this entry, the V and J calls and clone size follow TCRdb and not the study's own pipeline. The sample table contains hundreds of thousands of distinct CDR3 sequences; only one count was recorded for 30% to 40% of them. The ten biggest clones cover around 31% of the sample.

The CDR3 spans 16 residues, from the cysteine through the phenylalanine. The read is trimmed to its CDR3 DNA, 48 bases read in frame from base 1. CDR1 and CDR2, per the germline V gene (reference sequence), are WNHNN and SYGVQD. The TCR comes from a woman aged 40 to 55 with Graves' hyperthyroidism. The sequence joins TRBV10-1 to TRBJ1-5, with no confident D gene call. Sequencing was performed on blood. The CDR3 loop reads CASSLTRAGNNQPQHF. Read as DNA, the sequence is TGTGCCAGCAGTTTAACGCGGGCGGGGAATAATCAGCCCCAGCATTTT.